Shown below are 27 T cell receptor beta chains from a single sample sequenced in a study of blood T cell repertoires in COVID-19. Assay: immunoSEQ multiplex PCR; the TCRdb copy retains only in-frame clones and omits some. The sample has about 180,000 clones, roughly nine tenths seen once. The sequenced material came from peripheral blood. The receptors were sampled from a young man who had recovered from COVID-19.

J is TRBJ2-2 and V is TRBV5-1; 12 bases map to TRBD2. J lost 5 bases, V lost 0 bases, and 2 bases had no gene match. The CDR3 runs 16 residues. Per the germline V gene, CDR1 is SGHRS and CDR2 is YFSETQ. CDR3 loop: CASSLDGLAGTGELFF. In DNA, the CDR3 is TGCGCCAGCAGCTTGGACGGACTAGCGGGGACCGGGGAGCTGTTTTTT.

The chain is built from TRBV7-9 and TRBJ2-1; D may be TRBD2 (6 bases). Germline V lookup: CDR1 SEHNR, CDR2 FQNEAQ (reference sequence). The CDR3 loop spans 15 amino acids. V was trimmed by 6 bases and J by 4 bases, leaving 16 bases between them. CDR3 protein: CASRWAGTDYNEQFF. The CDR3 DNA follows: TGTGCCAGCAGGTGGGCGGGAACTGATTACAATGAGCAGTTCTTC.

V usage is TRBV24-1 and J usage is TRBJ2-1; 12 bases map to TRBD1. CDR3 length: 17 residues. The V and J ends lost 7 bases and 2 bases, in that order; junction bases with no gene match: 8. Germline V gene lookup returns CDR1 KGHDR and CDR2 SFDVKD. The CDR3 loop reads CATSGTGGVKTYNEQFF. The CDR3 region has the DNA TGTGCCACCAGCGGGACAGGGGGCGTTAAGACCTACAATGAGCAGTTCTTC.

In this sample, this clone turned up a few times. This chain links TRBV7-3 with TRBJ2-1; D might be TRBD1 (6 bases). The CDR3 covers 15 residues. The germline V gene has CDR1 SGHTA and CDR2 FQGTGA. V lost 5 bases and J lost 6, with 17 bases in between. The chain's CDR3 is CASSPRGSVGNEQFF. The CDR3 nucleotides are TGTGCCAGCAGCCCCAGGGGTTCGGTCGGCAATGAGCAGTTCTTC. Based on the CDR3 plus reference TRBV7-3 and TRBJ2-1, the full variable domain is GAGVSQTPSNKVTEKGKYVELRCDPISGHTALYWYRQSLGQGPEFLIYFQGTGAADDSGLPNDRFFAVRPEGSVSTLKIQRTERGDSAVYLCASSPRGSVGNEQFFGPGTRLTVL.

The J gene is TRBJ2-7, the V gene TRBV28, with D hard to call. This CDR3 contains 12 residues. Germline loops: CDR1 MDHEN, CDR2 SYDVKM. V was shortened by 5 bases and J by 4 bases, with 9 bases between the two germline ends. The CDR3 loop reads CASSQSNYEQYF. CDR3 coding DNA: TGTGCCAGCAGTCAATCAAATTACGAGCAGTACTTC.

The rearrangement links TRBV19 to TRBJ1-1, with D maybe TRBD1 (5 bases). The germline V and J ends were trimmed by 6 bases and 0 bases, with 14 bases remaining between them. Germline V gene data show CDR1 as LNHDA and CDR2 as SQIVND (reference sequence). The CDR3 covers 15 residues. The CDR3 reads CASRSGVLVNTEAFF. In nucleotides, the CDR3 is TGTGCCAGTAGGTCGGGGGTACTTGTGAACACTGAAGCTTTCTTT. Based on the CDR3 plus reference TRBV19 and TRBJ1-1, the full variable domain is DGGITQSPKYLFRKEGQNVTLSCEQNLNHDAMYWYRQDPGQGLRLIYYSQIVNDFQKGDIAEGYSVSREKKESFPLTVTSAQKNPTAFYLCASRSGVLVNTEAFFGQGTRLTVV.

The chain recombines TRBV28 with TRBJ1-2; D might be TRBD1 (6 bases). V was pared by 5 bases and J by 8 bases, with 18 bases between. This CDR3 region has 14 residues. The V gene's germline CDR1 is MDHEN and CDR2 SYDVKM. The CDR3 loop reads CASSGVGGDKGYTF. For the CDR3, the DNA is TGTGCCAGCAGTGGCGTGGGAGGGGACAAGGGCTACACCTTC.

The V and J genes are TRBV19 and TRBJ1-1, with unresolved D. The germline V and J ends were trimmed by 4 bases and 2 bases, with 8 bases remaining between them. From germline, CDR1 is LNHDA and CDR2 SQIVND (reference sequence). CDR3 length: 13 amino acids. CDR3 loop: CASSTRHNTEAFF. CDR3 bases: TGTGCCAGTAGTACGCGACATAACACTGAAGCTTTCTTT. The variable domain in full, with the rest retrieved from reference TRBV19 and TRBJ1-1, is DGGITQSPKYLFRKEGQNVTLSCEQNLNHDAMYWYRQDPGQGLRLIYYSQIVNDFQKGDIAEGYSVSREKKESFPLTVTSAQKNPTAFYLCASSTRHNTEAFFGQGTRLTVV.

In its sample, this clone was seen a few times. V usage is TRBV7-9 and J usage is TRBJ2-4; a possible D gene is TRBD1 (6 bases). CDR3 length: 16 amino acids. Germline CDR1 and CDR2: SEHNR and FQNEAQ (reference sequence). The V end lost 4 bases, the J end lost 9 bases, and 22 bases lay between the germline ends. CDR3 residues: CASSSAKLTGLGIQYF. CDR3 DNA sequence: TGTGCCAGCAGCTCCGCAAAACTGACAGGACTCGGCATTCAGTACTTC.

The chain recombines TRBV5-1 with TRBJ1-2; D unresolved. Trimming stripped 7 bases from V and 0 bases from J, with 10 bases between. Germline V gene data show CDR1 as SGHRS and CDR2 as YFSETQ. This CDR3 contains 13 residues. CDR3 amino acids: CASAASSNYGYTF. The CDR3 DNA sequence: TGCGCCAGCGCGGCGTCTTCTAACTATGGCTACACCTTC.

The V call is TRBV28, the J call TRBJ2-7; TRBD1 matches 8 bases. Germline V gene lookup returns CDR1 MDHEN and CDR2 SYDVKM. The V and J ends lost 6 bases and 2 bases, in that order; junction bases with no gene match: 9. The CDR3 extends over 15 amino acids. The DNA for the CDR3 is TGTGCCAGCAGAAATCAGGGGGCAAGGGCCTACGAGCAGTACTTC. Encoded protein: CASRNQGARAYEQYF.

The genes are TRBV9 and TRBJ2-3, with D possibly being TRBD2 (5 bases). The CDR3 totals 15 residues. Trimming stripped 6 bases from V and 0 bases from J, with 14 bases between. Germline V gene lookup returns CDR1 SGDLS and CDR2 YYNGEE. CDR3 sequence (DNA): TGTGCCAGCACTAGCCTGGACGGGAGCACAGATACGCAGTATTTT. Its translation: CASTSLDGSTDTQYF.

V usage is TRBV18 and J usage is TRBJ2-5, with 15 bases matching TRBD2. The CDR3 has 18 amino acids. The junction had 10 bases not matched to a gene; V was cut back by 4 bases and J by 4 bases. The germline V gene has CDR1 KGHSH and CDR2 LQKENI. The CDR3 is CASSQGLAGGPGSETQYF. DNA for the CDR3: TGTGCCAGCTCACAAGGACTAGCGGGAGGGCCCGGGTCAGAGACCCAGTACTTC. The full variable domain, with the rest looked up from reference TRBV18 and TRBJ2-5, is NAGVMQNPRHLVRRRGQEARLRCSPMKGHSHVYWYRQLPEEGLKFMVYLQKENIIDESGMPKERFSAEFPKEGPSILRIQQVVRGDSAAYFCASSQGLAGGPGSETQYFGPGTRLLVL.

The CDR3 bases are TGTGCCTCGGACAGGGATTTCTACGAGCAGTACTTC. Amino acids: CASDRDFYEQYF. The chain uses TRBV30 and TRBJ2-7, with TRBD1 identical over 8 bases. V gave up 7 bases and J gave up 3 bases; unmatched junction bases: 5. The CDR3 spans 12 residues. Germline assignment: CDR1 GTSNPN and CDR2 SVGIG (reference sequence). The whole variable domain, filled in from reference TRBV30 and TRBJ2-7, reads SQTIHQWPATLVQPVGSPLSLECTVEGTSNPNLYWYRQAAGRGLQLLFYSVGIGQISSEVPQNLSASRPQDRQFILSSKKLLLSDSGFYLCASDRDFYEQYFGPGTRLTVT.

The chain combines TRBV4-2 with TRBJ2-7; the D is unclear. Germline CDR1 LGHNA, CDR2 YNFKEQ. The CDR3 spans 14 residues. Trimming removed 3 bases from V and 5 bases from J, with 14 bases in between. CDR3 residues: CASSHYSTENEQYF. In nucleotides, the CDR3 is TGTGCCAGCAGCCACTATTCTACAGAAAACGAGCAGTACTTC.

As DNA, the CDR3 is TGCGCCAGCAGCTTGGCATCCCCCCAGACCCAGTACTTC. It codes for CASSLASPQTQYF. The V gene is TRBV5-1, the J gene TRBJ2-5; D call uncertain. Germline CDR1 is SGHRS and CDR2 is YFSETQ. The CDR3 is made up of 13 amino acids. Trimming took 0 bases from V and 6 from J, leaving 9 bases between them.

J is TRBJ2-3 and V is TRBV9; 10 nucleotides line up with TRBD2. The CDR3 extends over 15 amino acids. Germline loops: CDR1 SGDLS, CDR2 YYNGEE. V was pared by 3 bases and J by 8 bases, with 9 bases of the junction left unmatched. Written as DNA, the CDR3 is TGTGCCAGCAGCGACAGCGGGAGGGGGGAAGTTACGCAGTATTTT. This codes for CASSDSGRGEVTQYF.

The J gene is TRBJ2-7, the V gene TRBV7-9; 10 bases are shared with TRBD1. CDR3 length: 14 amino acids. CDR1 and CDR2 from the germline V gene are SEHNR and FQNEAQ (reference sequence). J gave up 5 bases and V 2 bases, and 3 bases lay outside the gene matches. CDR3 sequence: CASSLSGTGDEQYF. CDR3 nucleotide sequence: TGTGCCAGCAGCTTATCCGGGACAGGGGACGAGCAGTACTTC.

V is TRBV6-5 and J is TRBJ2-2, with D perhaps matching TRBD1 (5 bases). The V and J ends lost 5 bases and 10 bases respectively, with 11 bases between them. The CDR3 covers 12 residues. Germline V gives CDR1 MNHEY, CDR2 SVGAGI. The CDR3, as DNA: TGTGCCAGCAGTCCACAGGTGCCGGAGCTGTTTTTT. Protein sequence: CASSPQVPELFF.

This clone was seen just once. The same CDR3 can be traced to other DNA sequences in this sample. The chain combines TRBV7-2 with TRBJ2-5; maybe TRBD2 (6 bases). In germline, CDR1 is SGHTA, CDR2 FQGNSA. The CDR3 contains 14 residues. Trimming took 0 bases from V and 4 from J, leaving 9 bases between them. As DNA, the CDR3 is TGTGCCAGCAGCTTAGCGGGAGGAGGAGAGACCCAGTACTTC. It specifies CASSLAGGGETQYF.

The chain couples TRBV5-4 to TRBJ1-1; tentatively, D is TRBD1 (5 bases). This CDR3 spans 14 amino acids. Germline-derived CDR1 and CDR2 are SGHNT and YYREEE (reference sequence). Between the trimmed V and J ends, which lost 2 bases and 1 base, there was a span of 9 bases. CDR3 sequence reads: CASSLSGGNTEAFF. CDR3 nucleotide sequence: TGTGCCAGCAGCTTATCCGGGGGGAACACTGAAGCTTTCTTT.

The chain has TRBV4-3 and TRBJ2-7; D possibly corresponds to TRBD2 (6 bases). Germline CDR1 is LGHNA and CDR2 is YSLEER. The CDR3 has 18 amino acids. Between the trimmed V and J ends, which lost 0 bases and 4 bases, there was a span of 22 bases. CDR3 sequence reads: CASSQDHTTIGRGYEQYF. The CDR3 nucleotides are TGCGCCAGCAGCCAAGACCACACTACGATCGGTCGGGGGTACGAGCAGTACTTC.

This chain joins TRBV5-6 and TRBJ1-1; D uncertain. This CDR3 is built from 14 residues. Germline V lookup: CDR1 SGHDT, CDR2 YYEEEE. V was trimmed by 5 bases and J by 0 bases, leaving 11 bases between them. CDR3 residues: CASRTPGMNTEAFF. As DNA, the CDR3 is TGTGCCAGCAGGACCCCGGGGATGAACACTGAAGCTTTCTTT.

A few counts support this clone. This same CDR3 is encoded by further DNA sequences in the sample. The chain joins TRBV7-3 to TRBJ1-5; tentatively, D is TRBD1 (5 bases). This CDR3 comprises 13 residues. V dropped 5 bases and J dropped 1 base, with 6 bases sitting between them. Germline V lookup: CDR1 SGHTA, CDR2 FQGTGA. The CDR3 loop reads CASSAGSNQPQHF. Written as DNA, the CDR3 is TGTGCCAGCAGCGCAGGGAGCAATCAGCCCCAGCATTTT.

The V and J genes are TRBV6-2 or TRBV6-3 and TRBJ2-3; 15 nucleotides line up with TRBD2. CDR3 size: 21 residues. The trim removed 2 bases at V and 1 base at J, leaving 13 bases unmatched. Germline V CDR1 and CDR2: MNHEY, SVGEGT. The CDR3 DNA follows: TGTGCCAGCAGTTACGCTGGGCCGGGACTAGCGGGAGGCTACGGCACAGATACGCAGTATTTT. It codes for CASSYAGPGLAGGYGTDTQYF.

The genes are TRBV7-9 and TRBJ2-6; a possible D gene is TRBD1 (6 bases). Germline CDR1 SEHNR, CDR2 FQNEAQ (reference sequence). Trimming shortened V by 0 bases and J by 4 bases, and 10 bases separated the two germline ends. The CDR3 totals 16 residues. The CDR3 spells CASSLATGLGANVLTF. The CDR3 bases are TGTGCCAGCAGCTTAGCTACAGGGTTAGGGGCCAACGTCCTGACTTTC. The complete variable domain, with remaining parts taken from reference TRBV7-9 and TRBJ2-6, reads DTGVSQNPRHKITKRGQNVTFRCDPISEHNRLYWYRQTLGQGPEFLTYFQNEAQLEKSRLLSDRFSAERPKGSFSTLEIQRTEQGDSAMYLCASSLATGLGANVLTFGAGSRLTVL.

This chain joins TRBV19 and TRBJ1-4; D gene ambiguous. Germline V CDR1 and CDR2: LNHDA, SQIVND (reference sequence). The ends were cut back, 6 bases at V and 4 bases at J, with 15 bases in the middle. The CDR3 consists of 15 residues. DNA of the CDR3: TGTGCCAGTAGCGAGCGATGGGGAGGTAATGAAAAACTGTTTTTT. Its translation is CASSERWGGNEKLFF.